The 25 T cell receptor beta chains below come from one sample, sequenced in a study of blood T cell repertoires in COVID-19. Clones were read by immunoSEQ multiplex PCR, and TCRdb kept only the in-frame ones, dropping some. Here the sample spans tens of thousands of clones, about 80% being singletons. Source material: peripheral blood. All receptors come from a human donor in a cohort sampled during active COVID-19.

J is TRBJ2-3 and V is TRBV7-9; D is possibly TRBD1 (6 bases). The CDR3 covers 14 residues. The germline V and J ends were trimmed by 1 base and 1 base, with 6 bases remaining between them. Germline CDR1 and CDR2: SEHNR and FQNEAQ (reference sequence). Here the CDR3 DNA reads TGTGCCAGCAGCTTAGACAGGGGCACAGATACGCAGTATTTT. This gives the protein CASSLDRGTDTQYF.

The chain carries TRBV9 and TRBJ2-3; D may be TRBD2 (6 bases). The CDR3 consists of 13 residues. Germline assignment: CDR1 SGDLS and CDR2 YYNGEE. V dropped 0 bases and J dropped 8 bases, with 10 bases sitting between them. This CDR3 is CASSVAKEGTQYF. CDR3 DNA sequence: TGTGCCAGCAGCGTAGCTAAGGAGGGTACGCAGTATTTT.

This clone was found a few times. The CDR3 coding sequence is TGTGCCAGCAATCACCCTGGGACAGGGGCAAATGGCTACACCTTC. The encoded protein is CASNHPGTGANGYTF. The chain couples TRBV6-5 to TRBJ1-2, with 10 bases identical to TRBD1. The germline V gene has CDR1 MNHEY and CDR2 SVGAGI. The junction had 11 bases not matched to a gene; V was cut back by 7 bases and J by 6 bases. This CDR3 has 15 amino acids.

This chain links TRBV6-1 with TRBJ1-1, with a tentative D call TRBD1 (5 bases). Trimming took 0 bases from V and 1 from J, leaving 12 bases between them. CDR1 MNHNS and CDR2 SASEGT come from the germline V gene. There are 16 residues in the CDR3. CDR3 DNA: TGTGCCAGCAGTGAAGCGGGCAGGGCTCAGAACACTGAAGCTTTCTTT. The encoded protein is CASSEAGRAQNTEAFF.

This clone appeared a single time. The chain couples TRBV15 to TRBJ2-3, with 14 bases lining up with TRBD2. V shed 1 base and J 0 bases; nucleotides not matched to a gene: 3. This CDR3 spans 18 amino acids. Germline-derived CDR1 and CDR2 are LNHNV and YYDKDF (reference sequence). CDR3 in amino acids: CATSRVRTSGGSTDTQYF. In DNA form, the CDR3 reads TGTGCCACCAGCAGAGTTAGGACTAGCGGGGGGAGCACAGATACGCAGTATTTT.

This clone was observed a handful of times. V usage is TRBV12-3 or TRBV12-4 and J usage is TRBJ2-1; 7 bases are a match to TRBD1. This CDR3 contains 13 residues. V shed 6 bases, J shed 9 bases, and the junction held 8 bases outside the gene matches. DNA for the CDR3: TGTGCCAGCAGGGCCACAGGGGACGGTGAGCAGTTCTTC. As protein: CASRATGDGEQFF.

This chain joins TRBV7-9 and TRBJ2-7; D may be TRBD1 (6 bases). Germline V lookup: CDR1 SEHNR, CDR2 FQNEAQ (reference sequence). The CDR3 contains 15 residues. The V gene lost 1 base and the J gene lost 5 bases, with 15 bases spanning the gap. CDR3 sequence (DNA): TGTGCCAGCAGCTTAGGGGGGCGGGCGATAGACGAGCAGTACTTC. This sequence encodes CASSLGGRAIDEQYF.

The chain employs TRBV9 and TRBJ1-1; D is unresolved. V lost 0 bases and J lost 0, with 9 bases in between. The CDR3 spans 15 residues. Germline V CDR1 and CDR2: SGDLS, YYNGEE. The DNA for the CDR3 is TGTGCCAGCAGCGTAGATCCGGGGATGAACACTGAAGCTTTCTTT. Translation gives CASSVDPGMNTEAFF.

The rearrangement uses TRBV7-9 and TRBJ2-7; tentative D call: TRBD1 (5 bases). Trimming took 5 bases from V and 6 from J, leaving 14 bases between them. The CDR3 sequence is 13 residues long. Germline V CDR1 and CDR2: SEHNR, FQNEAQ (reference sequence). CDR3 residues: CASSQGLPREQYF. CDR3 in DNA: TGTGCCAGCAGCCAGGGCCTACCTCGCGAGCAGTACTTC.

This chain uses TRBV27 with TRBJ2-2; 8 bases are shared with TRBD2. The V gene's germline CDR1 is MNHEY and CDR2 SMNVEV (reference sequence). J was trimmed by 6 bases and V by 3 bases; bases with no gene match: 6. The CDR3 has 15 amino acids. CDR3 bases: TGTGCCAGCAGTTTTAGGGGACTAGTCCCCGGGGAGCTGTTTTTT. This encodes CASSFRGLVPGELFF.

The V and J genes are TRBV9 and TRBJ2-3; D perhaps matches TRBD1 (6 bases). V gave up 1 base and J gave up 7 bases, with 16 bases separating them. The CDR3 sequence is 15 residues long. The germline CDR1 and CDR2 sequences are SGDLS and YYNGEE. The CDR3 DNA sequence: TGTGCCAGCAGCGTACTACAGGGTTCCATTAATACGCAGTATTTT. Its translation: CASSVLQGSINTQYF.

This clone was seen once. V is TRBV5-1 and J is TRBJ1-4; 9 positions agree with TRBD1. The CDR3 spans 15 residues. Germline loops: CDR1 SGHRS, CDR2 YFSETQ. After removal of 5 bases from V and 4 bases from J, the junction contained 6 bases not matched to a gene. The CDR3 coding sequence is TGCGCCAGCAGATTACAGGGGGCGGATAATGAAAAACTGTTTTTT. Translation gives CASRLQGADNEKLFF.

This chain connects TRBV12-3 or TRBV12-4 to TRBJ2-7; 12 nucleotides agree with TRBD2. This CDR3 is built from 13 residues. The junction had 2 bases not matched to a gene; V was cut back by 4 bases and J by 7 bases. The CDR3 bases are TGTGCCAGCAGTTCGGGACTAGCGGGTGAGCAGTACTTC. Amino acid sequence: CASSSGLAGEQYF.

V is TRBV18 and J is TRBJ2-2; 9 bases fit TRBD1. The CDR3 runs to 18 residues. With V trimmed by 3 bases and J by 0 bases, 8 bases remained unmatched. Germline-derived CDR1 and CDR2 are KGHSH and LQKENI. The CDR3 region has the DNA TGTGCCAGCTCACCTTTTCCGGGACAGGGCCCGAACACCGGGGAGCTGTTTTTT. Translating it yields CASSPFPGQGPNTGELFF.

Here the CDR3 reads CASNSGRAEYF. The CDR3 region has the DNA TGCGCCAGCAATAGCGGGAGGGCCGAGTACTTC. The rearrangement joins TRBV10-1 to TRBJ2-7; 11 nucleotides match TRBD2. J lost 11 bases, V lost 7 bases, and 4 bases had no gene match. This CDR3 spans 11 amino acids. Germline V gene sequence: CDR1 WNHNN, CDR2 SYGVQD (reference sequence).

The chain uses TRBV12-3 or TRBV12-4 and TRBJ2-7; no clear D gene. V was pared by 0 bases and J by 4 bases, with 7 bases between. This CDR3 region has 13 residues. The CDR3 reads CASSLADGYEQYF. As DNA, the CDR3 is TGTGCCAGCAGTTTAGCCGACGGGTACGAGCAGTACTTC.

This clone was counted only a few times. This chain joins TRBV2 and TRBJ1-1, with a possible D match to TRBD1 (5 bases). The germline gives CDR1 SNHLY, CDR2 FYNNEI. V was shortened by 1 base and J by 0 bases, with 15 bases between the two germline ends. The CDR3 is made up of 17 amino acids. The CDR3 spells CASSEEGRQGLNTEAFF. The DNA of the CDR3 is TGTGCCAGCAGTGAAGAGGGTAGGCAGGGCTTGAACACTGAAGCTTTCTTT.

The chain links TRBV7-3 to TRBJ2-3, with TRBD1 matching over 8 bases. V trimming: 2 bases; J trimming: 1 base; junction bases outside the gene matches: 8. CDR3 length: 17 amino acids. Looked up from germline, CDR1 is SGHTA and CDR2 is FQGTGA. CDR3 amino acids: CASSLGVGTGRTDTQYF. As DNA, the CDR3 is TGTGCCAGCAGCTTAGGTGTAGGGACAGGACGCACAGATACGCAGTATTTT.

The chain is built from TRBV27 and TRBJ1-6; no clear D. Trimming stripped 5 bases from V and 0 bases from J, with 17 bases between. This CDR3 spans 18 amino acids. Germline CDR1 MNHEY, CDR2 SMNVEV (reference sequence). The DNA for the CDR3 is TGTGCCAGCAGTCCTTTTTCACCCCCCGGCTCCTATAATTCACCCCTCCACTTT. This sequence encodes CASSPFSPPGSYNSPLHF.

The V and J genes are TRBV12-2 and TRBJ1-2; TRBD1 is taken as the D call from the table, unchecked against the DNA. TRBV12-2 is given as a pseudogene. This CDR3 comprises 14 residues. The CDR3 loop is CASRLEDRGNGYTF. In DNA form, the CDR3 reads TGTGCAAGTCGCTTAGAGGACAGGGGGAATGGCTACACCTTC.

The chain joins TRBV10-2 to TRBJ2-2, with D maybe TRBD2 (5 bases). Germline CDR1 reads WSHSY; CDR2 reads SAAADI. This CDR3 is 13 amino acids long. V was shortened by 5 bases and J by 7 bases, with 11 bases between the two germline ends. CDR3 protein: CASSLTGNGELFF. CDR3 coding DNA: TGCGCCAGCAGTTTAACGGGAAACGGGGAGCTGTTTTTT.

This clone was observed a single time. The J gene is TRBJ2-1, the V gene TRBV2; possible D gene TRBD1, 5 bases. The germline V gene encodes CDR1 SNHLY and CDR2 FYNNEI. CDR3 length: 11 amino acids. V was cut by 6 bases and J by 8 bases, with 8 bases left in between. CDR3 sequence: CASSPRDEQFF. CDR3 in DNA: TGTGCCAGCAGCCCCAGGGATGAGCAGTTCTTC. The whole variable domain, filled in from reference TRBV2 and TRBJ2-1, reads EPEVTQTPSHQVTQMGQEVILRCVPISNHLYFYWYRQILGQKVEFLVSFYNNEISEKSEIFDDQFSVERPDGSNFTLKIRSTKLEDSAMYFCASSPRDEQFFGPGTRLTVL.

V and J are TRBV6-4 and TRBJ2-1, with 8 bases that match TRBD1. V gave up 0 bases and J gave up 3 bases; unmatched junction bases: 4. Per germline, CDR1 MRHNA and CDR2 SNTAGT. CDR3 length: 16 amino acids. The CDR3 reads CASSDSGTGLYNEQFF. CDR3 nucleotides: TGTGCCAGCAGTGACTCCGGGACAGGCCTCTACAATGAGCAGTTCTTC.

V is TRBV7-9 and J is TRBJ2-7; 7 bases agree with TRBD2. Germline trimming cut 1 base from V and 2 bases from J; bases unmatched to any gene: 11. This CDR3 spans 17 amino acids. Germline V gives CDR1 SEHNR, CDR2 FQNEAQ (reference sequence). The CDR3 region is CASSLEGRASIAYEQYF. CDR3 nucleotide sequence: TGTGCCAGCAGCTTAGAGGGGAGGGCTAGCATCGCCTACGAGCAGTACTTC.

This sequence joins TRBV9 and TRBJ1-2; 7 bases map to TRBD1. From germline, CDR1 is SGDLS and CDR2 YYNGEE. The junction had 7 bases not matched to a gene; V was cut back by 0 bases and J by 2 bases. The CDR3 spans 16 residues. The CDR3 bases are TGTGCCAGCAGCGTAGGGGGCTGGGGACAGAACTATGGCTACACCTTC. The encoded protein is CASSVGGWGQNYGYTF.